The next 27 T cell receptor beta chains were all read from a single sample in a study of T cell clonality in common variable immunodeficiency (dated by TCRdb to between 2015 and 2017). Library preparation was by the immunoSEQ multiplex PCR assay. Entries here come from immuneACCESS through TCRdb and include only in-frame sequences with V and J called. Some clones fail to appear in such tables; in the studies checked, an unresolved V gene covers under half of the shortfall, and the cause of the remainder is unknown. The table for this sample lists about 44,000 clones, none of them counted only once. Roughly 10% of the sample is taken by the ten largest. The sample was peripheral blood mononuclear cells. These receptors originate from a person aged 18 to 69 in good health.

About this clone itself: The DNA ends 3 residues before the CDR3 does, and the rest of the CDR3 is filled in from the germline J gene. The chain combines TRBV6-4 with TRBJ2-1; 10 positions agree with TRBD2. From germline, CDR1 is MRHNA and CDR2 SNTAGT. Unmatched junction bases numbered 16, after V lost 2 bases and J lost 9 bases. This CDR3 spans 18 amino acids. CDR3 sequence: CASSDPTSGSPTLSEQFF. The sequenced CDR3 bases are TGTGCCAGCAGTGACCCGACTAGCGGGTCTCCCACTTTAAGTGAG.

In this sample, this clone turned up many times. The CDR3 end lies 3 residues beyond the end of the read and is filled in from the germline J gene. The chain joins TRBV7-2 to TRBJ2-3, with a weak D call TRBD2 (5 bases). V was shortened by 7 bases and J by 2 bases, with 16 bases between the two germline ends. From germline, CDR1 is SGHTA and CDR2 FQGNSA. The CDR3 spans 15 residues. The CDR3 sequence is CASTQHPGNTDTQYF. The DNA read from the CDR3 is TGTGCCAGCACCCAACATCCGGGGAACACAGATACG.

The sample holds many counts of this clone. The read ends 3 residues early relative to the CDR3; the germline J gene fills the gap. This chain links TRBV6-2 or TRBV6-3 with TRBJ1-5, with D maybe TRBD1 (6 bases). The CDR3 totals 14 residues. The V end lost 6 bases, the J end lost 6 bases, and 15 bases lay between the germline ends. CDR1 and CDR2 (germline): MNHEY, SVGEGT. CDR3 bases read: TGTGCCAGCAGCCCAAGGGGGGGCGGTCAGCCC. Its translation is CASSPRGGGQP. The whole CDR3 reads CASSPRGGGQPQHF.

This clone has a count of ten or more. The read ends 3 residues before the CDR3 terminus; that terminus is restored from the germline J gene. The chain combines TRBV29-1 with TRBJ2-6, with D possibly being TRBD2 (6 bases). The V gene lost 3 bases and the J gene lost 4 bases, with 7 bases spanning the gap. The CDR3 loop spans 13 amino acids. CDR1 and CDR2 (germline): SQVTM, ANQGSEA. The CDR3 region is CSVEGGGANVLTF. The part of the CDR3 DNA that was read is TGCAGCGTTGAGGGGGGAGGGGCCAACGTC.

This clone was counted a few times. The read ends 3 residues before the CDR3 terminus; that terminus is restored from the germline J gene. This chain links TRBV25-1 with TRBJ2-3; 8 bases fit TRBD2. V dropped 1 base and J dropped 2; count of bases not matched to a gene: 5. The CDR3 runs 16 residues. Germline CDR1 and CDR2: MGHDK and SYGVNS. Partial CDR3 DNA: TGTGCCAGCAGTGAATGGGTAGCGGGGAACACAGATACG. It encodes CASSEWVAGNTDT. The CDR3 in its entirety is CASSEWVAGNTDTQYF.

This clone was detected many times. The read terminates 3 residues ahead of where the CDR3 ends, so the germline J gene completes it. The chain couples TRBV5-1 to TRBJ1-1; no reliable D call. The germline V and J ends were trimmed by 0 bases and 0 bases, with 9 bases remaining between them. The CDR3 covers 15 residues. In germline, CDR1 is SGHRS, CDR2 YFSETQ. CDR3 bases read: TGCGCCAGCAGCTTGGGAGGGTCTATGAACACTGAA. It yields the protein CASSLGGSMNTE. The complete CDR3 sequence is CASSLGGSMNTEAFF.

This clone has a count of ten or more. The read ends 3 residues before the CDR3 terminus; that terminus is restored from the germline J gene. This chain connects TRBV7-9 to TRBJ1-3; D unresolved. V was trimmed by 5 bases and J by 7 bases, leaving 9 bases between them. The CDR3 spans 12 residues. The germline CDR1 and CDR2 sequences are SEHNR and FQNEAQ (reference sequence). CDR3 sequence reads: CASSPLSNTIYF. The DNA read from the CDR3 is TGTGCCAGCAGCCCCCTTTCGAACACC.

This clone showed up many times. The sequence runs out 3 residues before the end of the CDR3; the remainder is reconstructed from the germline J gene. V is TRBV20-1 and J is TRBJ2-1; 14 nucleotides align to TRBD2. From germline, CDR1 is DFQATT and CDR2 SNEGSKA (reference sequence). Trimming cost V 1 base and J 6 bases; bases outside gene matches: 14. CDR3 length: 19 residues. The CDR3 bases that were read are TGCAGTGCTAGAGGAACGGGACTAGCGGGGGTTTTGGGTTCCAATGAG. Encoded protein: CSARGTGLAGVLGSNE. The entire CDR3 protein is CSARGTGLAGVLGSNEQFF.

Concerning this clone: The CDR3 is cut off 3 residues early in the read; its end comes from the germline J gene. V usage is TRBV20-1 and J usage is TRBJ2-7; 7 bases line up with TRBD2. V gave up 4 bases and J gave up 6 bases; unmatched junction bases: 12. This CDR3 contains 14 residues. In germline, CDR1 is DFQATT, CDR2 SNEGSKA (reference sequence). CDR3 loop: CSANVGGDLLEQYF. The CDR3 DNA, read in part, is TGCAGTGCTAATGTTGGGGGGGACCTCCTCGAG.

This clone was detected many times. CDR3: CASSRDSLNTEAFF. CDR3 bases read: TGCGCCAGCAGCCGGGACAGCCTGAACACTGAA. This chain links TRBV5-1 with TRBJ1-1; 7 bases agree with TRBD1. The sequence runs out 3 residues before the end of the CDR3; the remainder is reconstructed from the germline J gene. The CDR3 has 14 residues. CDR1 and CDR2 (germline): SGHRS, YFSETQ. V lost 4 bases to trimming and J lost 0 bases; unmatched junction nucleotides: 3.

This clone was picked up many times. Coverage ceases 3 residues before the CDR3 finishes, and the germline J gene fills in the end. J is TRBJ2-5 and V is TRBV20-1, with 7 bases lining up with TRBD1. The germline CDR1 and CDR2 sequences are DFQATT and SNEGSKA (reference sequence). The V segment lost 4 bases and the J segment 0 bases; nucleotides outside the gene matches: 8. The CDR3 has 15 residues. CDR3 sequence reads: CSAIPGQPYQETQYF. Partial CDR3 DNA: TGCAGTGCTATCCCGGGACAGCCGTACCAAGAGACC.

This clone was seen repeatedly, ten times or more. The CDR3 end is not reached by the read, which stops 3 residues before it; the germline J gene fills it in. The rearrangement uses TRBV7-2 and TRBJ1-4, with D perhaps TRBD1 (5 bases). Trimming shortened V by 7 bases and J by 6 bases, and 15 bases separated the two germline ends. Germline CDR1 SGHTA, CDR2 FQGNSA. The CDR3 loop spans 14 amino acids. CDR3 DNA, as far as it was read: TGTGCCAGCAAGCAGCTTAGGGGAGATGAAAAA. It translates to CASKQLRGDEK. The full CDR3 protein is CASKQLRGDEKLFF.

This clone was counted many times. The read stops 3 residues short of the end of the CDR3; the missing end is completed from the germline J gene. The gene calls are TRBV7-9 and TRBJ2-5; 9 nucleotides align to TRBD1. V was clipped by 5 bases and J by 4 bases; unmatched bases: 8. Germline CDR1 SEHNR, CDR2 FQNEAQ (reference sequence). The CDR3 is 15 residues long. The sequenced CDR3 bases are TGTGCCAGCAGCCCCCGGGACAGGGTTGGAGAGACC. Translated: CASSPRDRVGET. The entire CDR3 protein reads CASSPRDRVGETQYF. Based on the CDR3 plus reference TRBV7-9 and TRBJ2-5, the full variable domain is DTGVSQNPRHKITKRGQNVTFRCDPISEHNRLYWYRQTLGQGPEFLTYFQNEAQLEKSRLLSDRFSAERPKGSFSTLEIQRTEQGDSAMYLCASSPRDRVGETQYFGPGTRLLVL.

This clone showed up many times. Coverage ceases 3 residues before the CDR3 finishes, and the germline J gene fills in the end. This chain connects TRBV7-3 to TRBJ2-1, with TRBD1 matching 7 bases. V shed 7 bases, J shed 2 bases, and the junction held 2 bases outside the gene matches. This CDR3 has 13 residues. The germline gives CDR1 SGHTA, CDR2 FQGTGA. Partial CDR3 DNA: TGTGCCAGCACCCAGGGGGCCTACAATGAG. It codes for CASTQGAYNE. The CDR3 in full is CASTQGAYNEQFF. Combining the CDR3 with reference TRBV7-3 and TRBJ2-1 gives the whole variable domain GAGVSQTPSNKVTEKGKYVELRCDPISGHTALYWYRQSLGQGPEFLIYFQGTGAADDSGLPNDRFFAVRPEGSVSTLKIQRTERGDSAVYLCASTQGAYNEQFFGPGTRLTVL.

This clone was recorded at least ten times. The CDR3 extends 3 residues past the end of the read, so its final part is completed from the germline J gene. The chain employs TRBV19 and TRBJ1-4, with D possibly being TRBD1 (5 bases). There are 18 residues in the CDR3. In germline, CDR1 is LNHDA, CDR2 SQIVND (reference sequence). Deletions cut 4 bases from V and 3 bases from J, with 21 bases between. The CDR3 protein is CASSTLLILDIPNEKLFF. The sequenced CDR3 bases are TGTGCCAGTAGTACACTCCTCATCTTGGACATCCCTAATGAAAAA.

This clone was recorded at least ten times. Read sequence stops 3 residues before the CDR3 end, and the germline J gene provides the missing end. The chain carries TRBV20-1 and TRBJ2-1; 11 nucleotides align to TRBD2. V lost 6 bases and J lost 3; bases outside the gene matches: 10. Germline lookup yields CDR1 DFQATT and CDR2 SNEGSKA (reference sequence). The CDR3 has 16 residues. CDR3 loop: CSAPDLAGGDYNEQFF. The part of the CDR3 DNA that was read is TGCAGTGCGCCAGATCTAGCGGGAGGCGACTACAATGAG.

This clone came up many times. The read comes to an end 3 residues before the CDR3 does, leaving the germline J gene to fill in the end. V usage is TRBV5-1 and J usage is TRBJ2-3, with no clear D. The CDR3 loop spans 17 amino acids. The V gene's germline CDR1 is SGHRS and CDR2 YFSETQ. Between the trimmed V and J ends, which lost 4 bases and 0 bases, there was a span of 18 bases. The sequenced CDR3 bases are TGCGCCAGCAGCCCTACCCCTCGCGTCCCTAGCACAGATACG. Protein: CASSPTPRVPSTDT. The full CDR3 reads CASSPTPRVPSTDTQYF.

This clone has ten or more counts. Coverage ceases 3 residues before the CDR3 finishes, and the germline J gene fills in the end. This rearrangement joins TRBV19 to TRBJ1-1; 10 bases line up with TRBD1. The J segment lost 1 base and the V segment lost 4 bases, leaving 0 bases of the junction unmatched. CDR3 length: 14 amino acids. CDR1 LNHDA and CDR2 SQIVND come from the germline V gene (reference sequence). This CDR3 is CASSRQGANTEAFF. Incomplete CDR3 DNA: TGTGCCAGTAGTAGACAGGGGGCGAACACTGAA.

This clone showed up many times. The read gets to within 3 residues of the CDR3 end, and the germline J gene fills in the rest. The chain recombines TRBV20-1 with TRBJ2-7; 11 nucleotides agree with TRBD1. Looked up from germline, CDR1 is DFQATT and CDR2 is SNEGSKA (reference sequence). V lost 4 bases to trimming and J lost 2 bases; unmatched junction nucleotides: 4. The CDR3 spans 14 residues. The sequenced CDR3 bases are TGCAGTGCTACTGGGACAGGGGGGGCCTACGAG. Its protein product is CSATGTGGAYE. The CDR3 in its entirety is CSATGTGGAYEQYF.

This clone was counted at least ten times. An end of the junction does not agree with germline; a read error may underlie this. The CDR3 end is not reached by the read, which stops 3 residues before it; the germline J gene fills it in. The chain combines TRBV5-1 with TRBJ2-1; 10 bases align to TRBD1. Germline lookup yields CDR1 SGHRS and CDR2 YFSETQ. CDR3 length: 15 residues. The sequenced part of the CDR3 DNA is TGCGCCAGCAGCACCGGGACAGGGGATTACAGTGAG. This encodes CASSTGTGDYSE. The whole CDR3 protein is CASSTGTGDYSEQFF.

This clone was recorded at least ten times. The read terminates 3 residues ahead of where the CDR3 ends, so the germline J gene completes it. V usage is TRBV19 and J usage is TRBJ2-1; D perhaps matches TRBD2 (6 bases). Germline V gene lookup returns CDR1 LNHDA and CDR2 SQIVND (reference sequence). The CDR3 sequence is 16 residues long. The V gene lost 3 bases and the J gene lost 3 bases, with 15 bases spanning the gap. The CDR3 bases that were read are TGTGCCAGTAGTATCGGGCTAGCGCCTAACTACAATGAG. Amino acids: CASSIGLAPNYNE. The CDR3, in full, reads CASSIGLAPNYNEQFF. The variable domain in full, completed from reference TRBV19 and TRBJ2-1, reads DGGITQSPKYLFRKEGQNVTLSCEQNLNHDAMYWYRQDPGQGLRLIYYSQIVNDFQKGDIAEGYSVSREKKESFPLTVTSAQKNPTAFYLCASSIGLAPNYNEQFFGPGTRLTVL.

Turning to this clone: The CDR3 end lies 3 residues beyond the end of the read and is filled in from the germline J gene. The chain carries TRBV11-3 and TRBJ2-7; D possibly corresponds to TRBD1 (6 bases). This CDR3 region has 12 residues. Germline-derived CDR1 and CDR2 are SGHNT and YENEEA. V dropped 6 bases and J dropped 5 bases, with 11 bases sitting between them. The CDR3 reads CASSLDRHEQYF. CDR3 DNA, as far as it was read: TGTGCCAGCAGTTTGGACAGACACGAG.

This clone has a count of ten or more. CDR3 loop: CASSPSEQAEAFF. Partial CDR3 DNA: TGTGCCAGCTCACCAAGTGAGCAAGCAGAA. The V gene is TRBV18, the J gene TRBJ1-1; D not certain. The read finishes 3 residues shy of the CDR3 end, and the germline J gene is used to complete it. The CDR3 totals 13 residues. The germline V gene has CDR1 KGHSH and CDR2 LQKENI.

There are many counts of this clone. The read gets to within 3 residues of the CDR3 end, and the germline J gene fills in the rest. The rearrangement uses TRBV20-1 and TRBJ1-5, with a possible D match to TRBD1 (6 bases). Germline loops: CDR1 DFQATT, CDR2 SNEGSKA (reference sequence). The germline V and J ends were trimmed by 4 bases and 0 bases, with 10 bases remaining between them. The CDR3 length is 14 residues. The CDR3 loop is CSATRGNSNQPQHF. Partial CDR3 DNA: TGCAGTGCTACCAGGGGAAATAGCAATCAGCCC.

This clone was counted only a few times. The CDR3 goes on 3 residues after the read ends, and that part is filled in from the germline J gene. The chain links TRBV18 to TRBJ2-7, with D maybe TRBD1 (6 bases). CDR1 and CDR2 from the germline V gene are KGHSH and LQKENI. The CDR3 sequence is 16 residues long. Deletions cut 6 bases from V and 1 base from J, with 19 bases between. CDR3 sequence: CASSLGQGTTSYEQYF. Partial CDR3 DNA: TGTGCCAGCTCCCTAGGGCAGGGGACAACTTCCTACGAG.

This clone was detected many times. From the germline J gene comes the end of the CDR3, since the read stops 3 residues before it. The chain links TRBV29-1 to TRBJ2-5; 7 bases fit TRBD2. Germline-derived CDR1 and CDR2 are SQVTM and ANQGSEA. V trimming: 5 bases; J trimming: 6 bases; junction bases outside the gene matches: 3. This CDR3 is 11 amino acids long. CDR3: CSVRREQTQYF. The sequenced CDR3 bases are TGCAGCGTTCGGCGGGAGCAGACC.

This clone appeared a few times. With the read ending 3 residues before the CDR3 end, the germline J gene is used to fill in that end. The chain is built from TRBV4-2 and TRBJ2-7; 11 nucleotides agree with TRBD2. The trim removed 4 bases at V and 4 bases at J, leaving 12 bases unmatched. There are 17 residues in the CDR3. The germline V gene has CDR1 LGHNA and CDR2 YNFKEQ. The chain's CDR3 is CASSLLGASGGLYEQYF. CDR3 DNA, as far as it was read: TGTGCCAGCAGCCTCCTTGGGGCTAGCGGGGGGTTGTACGAG.